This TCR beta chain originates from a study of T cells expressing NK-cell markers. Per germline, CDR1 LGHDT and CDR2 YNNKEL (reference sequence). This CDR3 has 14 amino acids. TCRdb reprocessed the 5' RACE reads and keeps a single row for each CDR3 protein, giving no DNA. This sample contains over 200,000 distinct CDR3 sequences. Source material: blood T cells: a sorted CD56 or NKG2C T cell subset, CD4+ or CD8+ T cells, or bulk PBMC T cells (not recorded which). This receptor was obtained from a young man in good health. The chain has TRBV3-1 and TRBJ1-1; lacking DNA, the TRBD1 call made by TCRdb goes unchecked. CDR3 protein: CASSQVRGSTEAFF. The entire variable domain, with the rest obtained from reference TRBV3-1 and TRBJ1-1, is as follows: DTAVSQTPKYLVTQMGNDKSIKCEQNLGHDTMYWYKQDSKKFLKIMFSYNNKELIINETVPNRFSPKSPDKAHLNLHINSLELGDSAVYFCASSQVRGSTEAFFGQGTRLTVV.